This TCR beta chain comes out of a study of T cells expressing NK-cell markers. Whole-study context: Out of eight donors sequenced, seven tested HCMV-seropositive and the remaining one seronegative. Whole-study results and caveats: In about six donors, dominant NKG2C+ clonotypes were roughly 1.0-7.0% of CD8+ T cells.

Points on this clonotype: The target antigen is unknown.

One entry per CDR3 protein, without DNA, is what TCRdb gives after re-calling the 5' RACE reads. This sample carries about 170,000 distinct CDR3 sequences, with about 19% going to the ten biggest clones. The germline gives CDR1 MRHNA, CDR2 SNTAGT. This CDR3 contains 14 residues. The specimen sequenced was blood T cells: a sorted CD56 or NKG2C T cell subset, CD4+ or CD8+ T cells, or bulk PBMC T cells (not recorded which). The TCR was taken from a man aged 18 to 69 in good health. The chain is built from TRBV6-4 and TRBJ2-1; checking the TCRdb D call of TRBD1 is not possible without DNA. The CDR3 reads CASSDDRVANEQFF.